The 5 T cell receptor beta chains presented below share a single source sample, sequenced in a study of blood T cell repertoires in COVID-19. Repertoires were generated with immunoSEQ multiplex PCR, while TCRdb's copy carries only in-frame clones and drops some. Among more than 60,000 clones listed, approximately 80% were seen once. Sample: peripheral blood. These receptors originate from a middle-aged man with COVID-19, enrolled during active disease.

V and J are TRBV29-1 and TRBJ1-4; weak D call: TRBD1 (5 bases). CDR3 length: 15 amino acids. Trimming removed 4 bases at V and 5 bases at J, with 17 bases between. From germline, CDR1 is SQVTM and CDR2 ANQGSEA. CDR3 DNA sequence: TGCAGCGTTGCCCTCGGGAGGGGCACGAATGAAAAACTGTTTTTT. Its translation: CSVALGRGTNEKLFF.

This clone was observed a few times. The V gene is TRBV9, the J gene TRBJ2-1; D ambiguous. This CDR3 has 12 residues. Looked up from germline, CDR1 is SGDLS and CDR2 is YYNGEE. Trimming removed 0 bases from V and 8 bases from J, with 6 bases in between. In nucleotides, the CDR3 is TGTGCCAGCAGCGTAGCTTTCGATGAGCAGTTCTTC. It encodes CASSVAFDEQFF.

The CDR3 loop reads CASSLGQGRSYEQYF. The CDR3 bases are TGCGCCAGCAGCTTGGGGCAGGGTCGGTCCTACGAGCAGTACTTC. This chain links TRBV5-1 with TRBJ2-7; maybe TRBD1 (5 bases). Germline loops: CDR1 SGHRS, CDR2 YFSETQ. This CDR3 spans 15 amino acids. V lost 0 bases to trimming and J lost 1 base, with 11 bases between them.

The gene calls are TRBV19 and TRBJ2-3; no clear D gene. Per the germline V gene, CDR1 is LNHDA and CDR2 is SQIVND (reference sequence). CDR3 length: 15 residues. V shed 5 bases and J shed 0 bases, with 12 bases lying between them. This CDR3 reads CASSASILSTDTQYF. The CDR3 region has the DNA TGTGCCAGTAGTGCTAGTATCCTTAGCACAGATACGCAGTATTTT.

This chain joins TRBV5-5 and TRBJ1-1, with D uncertain. CDR1 is SGHKS and CDR2 is YYEKEE in the germline V gene (reference sequence). The CDR3 covers 15 residues. V was trimmed by 0 bases and J by 5 bases, leaving 14 bases between them. The DNA for the CDR3 is TGTGCCAGCAGCTTGGAATGGGGAGGTTGGACTGAAGCTTTCTTT. It codes for CASSLEWGGWTEAFF. Full variable domain (rest looked up from reference TRBV5-5 and TRBJ1-1): DAGVTQSPTHLIKTRGQQVTLRCSPISGHKSVSWYQQVLGQGPQFIFQYYEKEERGRGNFPDRFSARQFPNYSSELNVNALLLGDSALYLCASSLEWGGWTEAFFGQGTRLTVV.